The next 20 T cell receptor beta chains were all read from a single sample in a study of T cells in localized non-small cell lung cancer. Sequencing used immunoSEQ multiplex PCR; TCRdb keeps in-frame clones, though not all of them. The data hold tens of thousands of clones, with 88% observed a single time. The sequencing used peripheral blood, collected before any cancer treatment. The receptors derive from a female donor of 60 years or more with stage I squamous cell lung carcinoma.

V usage is TRBV7-2 and J usage is TRBJ1-1, with TRBD1 matching 7 bases. After removal of 5 bases from V and 6 bases from J, the junction contained 15 bases not matched to a gene. The CDR3 consists of 16 residues. Germline V CDR1 and CDR2: SGHTA, FQGNSA. The CDR3 loop reads CASSPSRQGAWAEAFF. The CDR3 nucleotides read TGTGCCAGCAGCCCCAGTAGACAGGGAGCGTGGGCTGAAGCTTTCTTT.

The chain links TRBV5-5 to TRBJ1-4; D is unclear. From germline, CDR1 is SGHKS and CDR2 YYEKEE (reference sequence). Trimming stripped 4 bases from V and 8 bases from J, with 9 bases between. There are 12 residues in the CDR3. DNA for the CDR3: TGTGCCAGCAGCCTGAATCTGGAAAAACTGTTTTTT. Translation: CASSLNLEKLFF.

The rearrangement links TRBV4-1 to TRBJ1-2; D is uncertain. CDR3 length: 14 residues. CDR1 and CDR2 from the germline V gene are MGHRA and YSYEKL. Trimming shortened V by 4 bases and J by 4 bases, and 13 bases separated the two germline ends. DNA of the CDR3: TGCGCCAGCAGCCCGGGCATCTCCCTCTATGGCTACACCTTC. Its translation is CASSPGISLYGYTF.

The chain recombines TRBV30 with TRBJ1-2, with D unresolved. CDR3 size: 13 residues. Trimming stripped 3 bases from V and 4 bases from J, with 12 bases between. Germline values: CDR1 GTSNPN, CDR2 SVGIG (reference sequence). CDR3 in amino acids: CAWRQEHIYGYTF. The CDR3 DNA sequence: TGTGCCTGGAGGCAGGAACACATCTATGGCTACACCTTC. Supplemented by reference TRBV30 and TRBJ1-2, the full variable domain reads SQTIHQWPATLVQPVGSPLSLECTVEGTSNPNLYWYRQAAGRGLQLLFYSVGIGQISSEVPQNLSASRPQDRQFILSSKKLLLSDSGFYLCAWRQEHIYGYTFGSGTRLTVV.

The chain employs TRBV30 and TRBJ1-5, with a weak D call TRBD1 (5 bases). The germline gives CDR1 GTSNPN, CDR2 SVGIG (reference sequence). Trimming removed 2 bases from V and 7 bases from J, with 12 bases in between. The CDR3 consists of 13 residues. CDR3 loop: CAWSSGVRQPQHF. The CDR3 DNA is TGTGCCTGGAGTTCGGGGGTCAGACAGCCCCAGCATTTT.

This rearrangement joins TRBV7-3 to TRBJ2-2; D unresolved. The germline gives CDR1 SGHTA, CDR2 FQGTGA. The CDR3 totals 12 residues. Trimming took 8 bases from V and 0 from J, leaving 4 bases between them. In DNA form, the CDR3 reads TGTGCCAGCGGTTCGAACACCGGGGAGCTGTTTTTT. Translated: CASGSNTGELFF.

This clone was seen only a few times. The junction shows a germline mismatch at one end, possibly a read error. The J gene is TRBJ2-5, the V gene TRBV4-1; weak D call: TRBD1 (5 bases). Germline-derived CDR1 and CDR2 are MGHRA and YSYEKL. The CDR3 sequence is 18 residues long. Here the CDR3 DNA reads TGCGCCAGCAGCCATGATAGGGCCCGCAGGGCTCGACAAGGGACCCAGTACTTC. Its translation: CASSHDRARRARQGTQYF.

This clone occurred once. The chain uses TRBV27 and TRBJ2-7, with D possibly TRBD2 on 5 matching bases. V was shortened by 0 bases and J by 2 bases, with 11 bases between the two germline ends. This CDR3 is 15 amino acids long. Germline V gene data show CDR1 as MNHEY and CDR2 as SMNVEV (reference sequence). The CDR3 sequence is CASSLSRDFTYEQYF. Here the CDR3 DNA reads TGTGCCAGCAGTTTATCGAGGGATTTCACCTACGAGCAGTACTTC.

DNA of the CDR3: TGCGCCAGCAGCTTGGCGGTTAGCGGGGCCTCCTACGAGCAGTACTTC. Its protein product is CASSLAVSGASYEQYF. This chain links TRBV5-1 with TRBJ2-7; 8 bases agree with TRBD2. CDR3 size: 16 residues. Germline CDR1 reads SGHRS; CDR2 reads YFSETQ. Trimming cost V 0 bases and J 0 bases; bases outside gene matches: 5.

The chain joins TRBV6-6 to TRBJ2-7, with 9 bases lining up with TRBD2. Germline-derived CDR1 and CDR2 are MNHNY and SVGAGI (reference sequence). This CDR3 is 15 amino acids long. The J segment lost 6 bases and the V segment lost 5 bases, leaving 11 bases of the junction unmatched. The CDR3 loop is CASSTMREGLLEQYF. In DNA, the CDR3 is TGTGCCAGCAGTACGATGCGGGAGGGCCTGCTCGAGCAGTACTTC.

The chain employs TRBV2 and TRBJ2-1; a weak D match, TRBD2 (6 bases). Germline V lookup: CDR1 SNHLY, CDR2 FYNNEI. The length of the CDR3 is 14 residues. V lost 4 bases, J lost 12 bases, and 19 bases lay in between. In nucleotides, the CDR3 is TGTGCCAGCAGTGCCCGGGACTCCCAATTGGCGCAGTTCTTC. This gives the protein CASSARDSQLAQFF.

This clone came up once. The V call is TRBV5-8, the J call TRBJ2-1; 7 bases match TRBD1. With 6 bases clipped from V and 1 base from J, the junction kept 7 bases outside the gene matches. CDR3 size: 15 residues. CDR1 is SGHTS, CDR2 YDEGEE, per germline. CDR3 bases: TGTGCCAGCATACATAGGGGGCTATCCTACAATGAGCAGTTCTTC. Translating it yields CASIHRGLSYNEQFF.

V is TRBV11-3 and J is TRBJ1-1; 7 bases line up with TRBD1. The V gene's germline CDR1 is SGHNT and CDR2 YENEEA. V lost 1 base, J lost 0 bases, and 2 bases stayed unmatched. The CDR3 sequence is 15 residues long. CDR3 nucleotide sequence: TGTGCCAGCAGCTTAGGGGGACAGATGAACACTGAAGCTTTCTTT. It yields the protein CASSLGGQMNTEAFF.

The chain combines TRBV30 with TRBJ2-5, with TRBD2 matching over 7 bases. The closer fit of TRBJ2-7 to the DNA end suggests the J call may be wrong. This CDR3 contains 15 residues. Per the germline V gene, CDR1 is GTSNPN and CDR2 is SVGIG (reference sequence). In DNA form, the CDR3 reads TGTGCCTCTTACCCGGCCGGGGGGAGAAACTACGAGCAGTACTTC. This translates into CASYPAGGRNYEQYF.

The chain is built from TRBV18 and TRBJ2-7, with 10 bases identical to TRBD1. Trimming removed 2 bases from V and 3 bases from J; junction bases left unmatched: 1. Germline V gene sequence: CDR1 KGHSH, CDR2 LQKENI. The CDR3 sequence is 14 residues long. The CDR3 nucleotides read TGTGCCAGCTCACCAGGGACAGGGGTCTACGAGCAGTACTTC. Protein: CASSPGTGVYEQYF.

The chain couples TRBV11-3 to TRBJ2-2, with TRBD1 identical over 7 bases. Trimming removed 4 bases from V and 6 bases from J; junction bases left unmatched: 8. The germline V gene has CDR1 SGHNT and CDR2 YENEEA. The CDR3 totals 15 residues. The CDR3 loop reads CASSSNRGGPGELFF. The CDR3, as DNA: TGTGCCAGCAGCTCCAACAGGGGCGGGCCCGGGGAGCTGTTTTTT.

The chain is built from TRBV5-1 and TRBJ1-3, with D possibly TRBD1 on 6 matching bases. This CDR3 has 15 residues. Germline CDR1 reads SGHRS; CDR2 reads YFSETQ. Between the trimmed V and J ends, which lost 0 bases and 1 base, there was a span of 8 bases. CDR3: CASSLAGTSGNTIYF. The CDR3 DNA sequence: TGCGCCAGCAGCTTGGCGGGGACATCTGGAAACACCATATATTTT.

This chain joins TRBV29-1 and TRBJ2-1; 8 positions agree with TRBD1. Trimming took 3 bases from V and 7 from J; bases not matched to a gene: 14. The CDR3 extends over 16 amino acids. The germline V gene has CDR1 SQVTM and CDR2 ANQGSEA. The CDR3 spells CSVEAPRTGFLNEQFF. The CDR3 nucleotides are TGCAGCGTTGAGGCCCCAAGGACAGGGTTTTTGAATGAGCAGTTCTTC.

This sequence joins TRBV5-1 and TRBJ2-4; D ambiguous. This CDR3 has 15 residues. The germline gives CDR1 SGHRS, CDR2 YFSETQ. Trimming pared 4 bases from V and 8 bases from J, leaving 19 bases between. The CDR3 nucleotides read TGCGCCAGCAGCCCCAGTACCCCTGGGATTGACATTCAGTACTTC. Translated, it gives CASSPSTPGIDIQYF.

CDR3 bases: TGTGCCAGCAGTCCCCGGGGAGCGGGAAGCACAGATACGCAGTATTTT. This encodes CASSPRGAGSTDTQYF. J is TRBJ2-3 and V is TRBV4-2, with TRBD2 matching 7 bases. Germline values: CDR1 LGHNA, CDR2 YNFKEQ. This CDR3 contains 16 residues. Trimming cost V 6 bases and J 0 bases; bases outside gene matches: 9.